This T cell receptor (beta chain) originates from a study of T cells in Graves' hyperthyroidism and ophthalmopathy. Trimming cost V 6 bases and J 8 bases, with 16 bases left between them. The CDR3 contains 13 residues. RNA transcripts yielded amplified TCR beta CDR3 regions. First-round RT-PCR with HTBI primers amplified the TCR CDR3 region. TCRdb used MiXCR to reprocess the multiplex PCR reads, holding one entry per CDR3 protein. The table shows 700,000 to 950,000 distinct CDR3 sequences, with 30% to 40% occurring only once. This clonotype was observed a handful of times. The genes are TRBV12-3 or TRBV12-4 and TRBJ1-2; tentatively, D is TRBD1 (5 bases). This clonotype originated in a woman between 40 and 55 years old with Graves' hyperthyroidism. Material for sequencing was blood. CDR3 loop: CASSPDNRGGYTF. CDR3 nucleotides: TGTGCCAGCAGCCCGGACAACCGAGGGGGCTACACCTTC.